These 3 T cell receptor beta chains were all obtained from the same sample, sequenced in a study of cytomegalovirus exposure and HLA in healthy donors. Generated by immunoSEQ multiplex PCR, the TCRdb table keeps only in-frame clones and is missing some. The profile shows tens of thousands of clones, roughly 94% of them singletons. The sample was PBMCs. The receptors originated from a woman aged 18-29 years in good health and CMV-seropositive.

The chain carries TRBV7-3 and TRBJ2-1; TRBD1 agrees at 8 bases. The CDR3 spans 12 residues. CDR1 is SGHTA, CDR2 FQGTGA, per germline. With V trimmed by 5 bases and J by 10 bases, 4 bases remained unmatched. CDR3 protein: CASSPRTGEQFF. CDR3 bases: TGTGCCAGCAGCCCCCGGACAGGGGAGCAGTTCTTC.

The J gene is TRBJ2-7, the V gene TRBV18; TRBD2 aligns across 8 bases. The CDR3 contains 14 residues. The germline gives CDR1 KGHSH, CDR2 LQKENI. Trimming cost V 6 bases and J 1 base; bases outside gene matches: 5. CDR3 sequence (DNA): TGTGCCAGCTCGCCGGGACTAGTGTCCTACGAGCAGTACTTC. Protein sequence: CASSPGLVSYEQYF.

CDR3 bases: TGTGCCAGCTCACCACCCGGTGAGGGGGCTCACGAGCAGTACTTC. It encodes CASSPPGEGAHEQYF. The chain is built from TRBV18 and TRBJ2-7, with 7 bases lining up with TRBD1. The germline CDR1 and CDR2 sequences are KGHSH and LQKENI. The J segment lost 5 bases and the V segment lost 0 bases, leaving 7 bases of the junction unmatched. The CDR3 runs 15 residues.